This entry concerns a single TCR beta chain. Its antigen is not known. If no ophthalmopathy progression occurred within 18 months, Graves' hyperthyroidism was stable. Reasons for excluding patients were uncontrolled infection, other autoimmune disease, pregnancy or lactation. Cells are PBMCs isolated from over 7.5 ml of fresh blood. The data stem from a study of T cells in Graves' hyperthyroidism and ophthalmopathy. Researchers amplified the TCR beta CDR3 regions from RNA transcripts. In the first-round RT-PCR of the TCR CDR3, the HTBI primer set was used. One entry per CDR3 protein, called by TCRdb with MiXCR from the multiplex PCR reads. The sample has under 350,000 distinct CDR3 sequences; roughly 13% are singletons. The length of the CDR3 is 15 residues. Germline assignment: CDR1 LGHNA and CDR2 YNFKEQ. Between the trimmed V and J ends, which lost 0 bases and 0 bases, there was a span of 9 bases. Study-level findings and limits: With a median lead of roughly 6.8 months before onset, the model predicted ophthalmopathy.

This sequence originates from a woman aged 40 to 50 with Graves' hyperthyroidism. The chain links TRBV4-2 to TRBJ2-7; D is unresolved. The sample was blood. The CDR3 protein is CASSQDRQNSYEQYF. In DNA form, the CDR3 reads TGTGCCAGCAGCCAAGATAGACAAAACTCCTACGAGCAGTACTTC.